This T cell receptor (beta chain) was profiled in a study of OX40 agonist ivuxolimab in advanced cancers. The wider study: Melanoma, hepatocellular carcinoma, head and neck or renal cell cancer occurred in dose-escalation patients.

This clone was detected once. What it binds is not known. Profiling relied on immunoSEQ multiplex PCR, and the TCRdb table lists in-frame clones only, not all of them. In the table there are 130,000 or so clones, just over 90% of which are singletons. Broader study findings: The authors did not determine the antigen specificity of the expanded peripheral T cells.

The receptor's source is an adult with an advanced solid tumor such as melanoma, head and neck, liver or kidney cancer. The material sequenced was CD4+ or CD8+ T cells sorted from blood, taken in a trial of the OX40 agonist ivuxolimab.

The CDR3 DNA is TGTGCCAGCAGCCGGCCTAAGGACAGGGGGCTGGGCTACGAGCAGTACTTC. As protein: CASSRPKDRGLGYEQYF. This chain connects TRBV11-2 to TRBJ2-7, with 11 bases identical to TRBD1. J was trimmed by 3 bases and V by 5 bases; bases with no gene match: 12. The CDR3 covers 17 residues. Per germline, CDR1 SGHAT and CDR2 FQNNGV.